These T cell receptor beta chains were read from a single sample in a study of radiation and T cells in renal cell carcinoma. The method was immunoSEQ multiplex PCR; TCRdb's version includes in-frame clones alone and lacks a portion of them. The sample carries some 97,000 clones, 75% to 85% recorded once. The starting material was blood, obtained from a patient whose treatment included radiotherapy and nephrectomy. The source is a man between 60 and 75 years old with renal cell carcinoma. Both conserved end residues are part of each CDR3. A D gene is named only where the DNA matches it firmly. Clone size, where shown, is once, few, many, or a class for clones that have expanded.

D gene | J gene | clone size | V gene | CDR3 DNA | CDR3 protein
- | TRBJ2-5 | once | TRBV6-5 | TGTGCCAGCAGTTACACGGACAAACAAGAGACCCAGTACTTC | CASSYTDKQETQYF
TRBD2 | TRBJ2-1 | - | TRBV11-2 | TGTGCCAGCACTATAGCGGGAGGTAGCAATGAGCAGTTCTTC | CASTIAGGSNEQFF
- | TRBJ1-1 | - | TRBV27 | TGTGCCAGCAGTTTTTCAGGGGATAGGACTGAAGCTTTCTTT | CASSFSGDRTEAFF
TRBD2 | TRBJ2-2 | - | TRBV5-1 | TGCGCCAGCAGCTTGGGGCCTAGCGGCAACACCGGGGAGCTGTTTTTT | CASSLGPSGNTGELFF
- | TRBJ2-1 | many | TRBV5-1 | TGCGCCAGCAGCGCTTACAGGGTAAATGAGCAGTTCTTC | CASSAYRVNEQFF
- | TRBJ2-2 | - | TRBV7-3 | TGTGCCAGCAGGGGGACCGGGGAGCTGTTTTTT | CASRGTGELFF
- | TRBJ2-5 | few | TRBV9 | TGTGCCAGCAGCGCCAACCCAGGGGACCACCAAGAGACCCAGTACTTC | CASSANPGDHQETQYF
TRBD2 | TRBJ2-2 | - | TRBV7-3 | TGTGCCAGCAGCTTACTAGCGGGAGGGCTCAACACCGGGGAGCTGTTTTTT | CASSLLAGGLNTGELFF
TRBD2 | TRBJ2-3 | - | TRBV9 | TGTGCCAGCAGCGTTGGCGGGAGCAGCACAGATACGCAGTATTTT | CASSVGGSSTDTQYF
- | TRBJ1-5 | - | TRBV28 | TGTGCCAGCAGTCTCTTCCTTCGCGCTGAACGGCATTTT | CASSLFLRAERHF
- | TRBJ2-5 | - | TRBV28 | TGTGCCAGCAGGGAGGGGGCTGAGGAGACCCAGTACTTC | CASREGAEETQYF
- | TRBJ2-7 | - | TRBV5-4 | TGTGCCCCCACAGTATACGAGCAGTACTTC | CAPTVYEQYF
TRBD2 | TRBJ2-5 | - | TRBV9 | TGTGCCAGCAGCGTTGGACTAGCGCAGCGGGAGACCCAGTACTTC | CASSVGLAQRETQYF
TRBD2 | TRBJ2-7 | - | TRBV19 | TGTGCCAGTTCTAGCGGGAGCACCCCCCGCCACGAGCAGTACTTC | CASSSGSTPRHEQYF
TRBD2 | TRBJ2-3 | - | TRBV6-1 | TGTGCCAGCAGTGTGTGGCTAGCGGGAGTCTCAGATACGCAGTATTTT | CASSVWLAGVSDTQYF
TRBD1 | TRBJ1-3 | - | TRBV7-8 | TGTGCCAGCAGCCCGTACAGGGGAAAACCCGGAAACACCATATATTTT | CASSPYRGKPGNTIYF
TRBD2 | TRBJ2-7 | - | TRBV5-4 | TGTGCCAGCAGCCTGGGACTAGCGGGAAACTACGAGCAGTACTTC | CASSLGLAGNYEQYF